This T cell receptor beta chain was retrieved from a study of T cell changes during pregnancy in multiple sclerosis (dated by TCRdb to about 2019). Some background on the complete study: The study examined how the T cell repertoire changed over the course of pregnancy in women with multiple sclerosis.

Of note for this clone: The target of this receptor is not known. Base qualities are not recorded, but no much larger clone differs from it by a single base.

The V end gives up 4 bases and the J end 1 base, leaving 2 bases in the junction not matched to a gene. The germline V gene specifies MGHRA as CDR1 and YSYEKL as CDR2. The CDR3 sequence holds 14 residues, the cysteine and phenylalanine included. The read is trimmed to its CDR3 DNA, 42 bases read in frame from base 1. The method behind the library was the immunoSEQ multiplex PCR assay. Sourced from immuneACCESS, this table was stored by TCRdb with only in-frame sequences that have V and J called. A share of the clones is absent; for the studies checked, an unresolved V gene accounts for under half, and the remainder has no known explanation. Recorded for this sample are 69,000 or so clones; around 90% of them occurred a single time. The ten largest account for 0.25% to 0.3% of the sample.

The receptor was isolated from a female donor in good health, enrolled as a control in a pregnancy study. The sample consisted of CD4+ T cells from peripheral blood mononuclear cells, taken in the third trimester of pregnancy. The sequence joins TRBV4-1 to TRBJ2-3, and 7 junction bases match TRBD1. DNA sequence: TGCGCCAGCAGCCCGACAGGGCGCACAGATACGCAGTATTTT. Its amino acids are CASSPTGRTDTQYF.